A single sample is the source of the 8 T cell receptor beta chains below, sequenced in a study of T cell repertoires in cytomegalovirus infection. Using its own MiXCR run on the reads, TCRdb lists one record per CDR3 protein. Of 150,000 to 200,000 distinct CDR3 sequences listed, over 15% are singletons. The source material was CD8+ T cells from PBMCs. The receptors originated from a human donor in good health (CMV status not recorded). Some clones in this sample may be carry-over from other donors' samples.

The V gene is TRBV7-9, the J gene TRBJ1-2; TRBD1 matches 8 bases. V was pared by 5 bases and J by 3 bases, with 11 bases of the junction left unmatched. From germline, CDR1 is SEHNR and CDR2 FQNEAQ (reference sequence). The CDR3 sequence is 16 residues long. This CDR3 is CASSPDRGRGDYGYTF. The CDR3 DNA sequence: TGTGCCAGCAGCCCTGACAGGGGCAGGGGGGACTATGGCTACACCTTC.

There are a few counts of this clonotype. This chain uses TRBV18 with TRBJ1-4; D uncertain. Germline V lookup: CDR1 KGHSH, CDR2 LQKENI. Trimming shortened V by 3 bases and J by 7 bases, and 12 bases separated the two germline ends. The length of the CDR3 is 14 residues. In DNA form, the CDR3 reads TGTGCCAGCTCACCCTTCAGGACGTTTGAAAAACTGTTTTTT. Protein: CASSPFRTFEKLFF.

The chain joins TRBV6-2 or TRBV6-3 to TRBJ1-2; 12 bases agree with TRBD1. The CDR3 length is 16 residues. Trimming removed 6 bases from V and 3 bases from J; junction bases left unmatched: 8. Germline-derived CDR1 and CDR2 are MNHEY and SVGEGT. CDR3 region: CASRSGTGGVYYGYTF. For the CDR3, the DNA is TGTGCCAGCAGATCCGGGACAGGGGGCGTTTACTATGGCTACACCTTC.

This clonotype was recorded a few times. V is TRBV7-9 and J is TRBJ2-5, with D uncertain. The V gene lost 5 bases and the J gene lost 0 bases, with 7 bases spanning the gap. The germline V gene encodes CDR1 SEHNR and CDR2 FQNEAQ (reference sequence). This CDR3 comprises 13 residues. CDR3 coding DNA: TGTGCCAGCAGCGAGATGTACCAAGAGACCCAGTACTTC. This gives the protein CASSEMYQETQYF.

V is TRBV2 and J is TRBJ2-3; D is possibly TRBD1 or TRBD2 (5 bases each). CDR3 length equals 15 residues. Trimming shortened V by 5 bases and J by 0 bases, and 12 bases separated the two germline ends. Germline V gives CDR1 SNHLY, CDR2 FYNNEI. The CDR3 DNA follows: TGTGCCAGCAGTTCCGTTTGGGACAGCACAGATACGCAGTATTTT. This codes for CASSSVWDSTDTQYF. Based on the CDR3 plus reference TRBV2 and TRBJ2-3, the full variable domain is EPEVTQTPSHQVTQMGQEVILRCVPISNHLYFYWYRQILGQKVEFLVSFYNNEISEKSEIFDDQFSVERPDGSNFTLKIRSTKLEDSAMYFCASSSVWDSTDTQYFGPGTRLTVL.

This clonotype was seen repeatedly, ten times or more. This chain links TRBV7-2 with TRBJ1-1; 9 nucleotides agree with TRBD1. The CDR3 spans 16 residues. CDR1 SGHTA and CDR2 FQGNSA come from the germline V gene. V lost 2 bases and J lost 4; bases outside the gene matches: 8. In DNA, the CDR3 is TGTGCCAGCAGCTTAAGGCGGACAGGGGTCCTCACTGAAGCTTTCTTT. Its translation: CASSLRRTGVLTEAFF.

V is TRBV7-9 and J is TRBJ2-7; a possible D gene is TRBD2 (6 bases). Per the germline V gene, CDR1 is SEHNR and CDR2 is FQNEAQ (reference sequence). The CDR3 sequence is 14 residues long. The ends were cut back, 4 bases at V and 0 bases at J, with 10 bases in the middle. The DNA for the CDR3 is TGTGCCAGCAGCTGGGACTCGAGCTCCTACGAGCAGTACTTC. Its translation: CASSWDSSSYEQYF.

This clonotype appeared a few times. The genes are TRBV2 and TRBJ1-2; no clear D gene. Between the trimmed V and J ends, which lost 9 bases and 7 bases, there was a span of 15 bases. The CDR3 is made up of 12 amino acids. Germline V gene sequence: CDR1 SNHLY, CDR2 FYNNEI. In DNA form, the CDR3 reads TGTGCCAGTATTAGGACGGAAGGTGGCTACACCTTC. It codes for CASIRTEGGYTF.